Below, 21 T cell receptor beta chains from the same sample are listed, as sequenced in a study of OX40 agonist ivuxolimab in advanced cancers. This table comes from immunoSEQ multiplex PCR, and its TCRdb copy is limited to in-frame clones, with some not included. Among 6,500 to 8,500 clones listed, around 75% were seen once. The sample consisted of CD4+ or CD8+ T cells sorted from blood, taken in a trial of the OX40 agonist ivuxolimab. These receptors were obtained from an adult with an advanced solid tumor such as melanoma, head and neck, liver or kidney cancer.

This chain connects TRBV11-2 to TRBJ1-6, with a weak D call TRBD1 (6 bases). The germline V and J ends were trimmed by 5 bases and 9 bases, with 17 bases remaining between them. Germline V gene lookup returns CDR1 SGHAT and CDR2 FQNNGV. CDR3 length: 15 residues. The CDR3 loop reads CASSPSGARVSPLHF. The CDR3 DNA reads TGTGCCAGCAGCCCTTCAGGGGCTAGGGTTTCACCCCTCCACTTT.

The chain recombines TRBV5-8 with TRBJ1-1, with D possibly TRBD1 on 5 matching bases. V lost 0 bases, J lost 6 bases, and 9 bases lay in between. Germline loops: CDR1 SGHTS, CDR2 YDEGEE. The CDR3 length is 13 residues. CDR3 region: CASSLVQGSEAFF. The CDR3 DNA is TGTGCCAGCAGCTTGGTTCAGGGCTCTGAAGCTTTCTTT.

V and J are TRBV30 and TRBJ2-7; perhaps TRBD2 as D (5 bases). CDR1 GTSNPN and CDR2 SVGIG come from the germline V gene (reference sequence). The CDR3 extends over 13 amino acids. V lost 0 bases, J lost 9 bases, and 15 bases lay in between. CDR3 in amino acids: CAWSVQGVSGQYF. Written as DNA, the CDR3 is TGTGCCTGGAGTGTACAAGGTGTAAGCGGGCAGTACTTC.

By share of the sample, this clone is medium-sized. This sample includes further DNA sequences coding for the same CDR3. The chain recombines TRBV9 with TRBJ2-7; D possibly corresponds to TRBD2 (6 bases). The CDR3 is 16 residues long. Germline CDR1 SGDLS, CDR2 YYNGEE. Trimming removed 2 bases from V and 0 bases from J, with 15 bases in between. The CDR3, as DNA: TGTGCCAGCAGCGTTAACCGGGACGGGAGCTCCTACGAGCAGTACTTC. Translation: CASSVNRDGSSYEQYF. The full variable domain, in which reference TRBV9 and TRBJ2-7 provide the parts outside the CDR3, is DSGVTQTPKHLITATGQRVTLRCSPRSGDLSVYWYQQSLDQGLQFLIQYYNGEERAKGNILERFSAQQFPDLHSELNLSSLELGDSALYFCASSVNRDGSSYEQYFGPGTRLTVT.

The CDR3 region is CASSQRGNQREQYF. The CDR3 nucleotides read TGTGCCAGCAGCCAGCGGGGGAACCAAAGGGAGCAGTACTTC. The rearrangement joins TRBV7-2 to TRBJ2-7; 8 nucleotides match TRBD2. In germline, CDR1 is SGHTA, CDR2 FQGNSA. V dropped 5 bases and J dropped 7; count of bases not matched to a gene: 10. This CDR3 region has 14 residues.

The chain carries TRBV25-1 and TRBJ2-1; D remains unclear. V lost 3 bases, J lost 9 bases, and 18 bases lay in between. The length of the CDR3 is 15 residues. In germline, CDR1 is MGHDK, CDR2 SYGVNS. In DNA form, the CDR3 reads TGTGCCAGCAGTGATCTCGAAGGCCGCTGGGGTGAGCAGTTCTTC. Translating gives CASSDLEGRWGEQFF. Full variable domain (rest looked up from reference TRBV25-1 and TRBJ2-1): EADIYQTPRYLVIGTGKKITLECSQTMGHDKMYWYQQDPGMELHLIHYSYGVNSTEKGDLSSESTVSRIRTEHFPLTLESARPSHTSQYLCASSDLEGRWGEQFFGPGTRLTVL.

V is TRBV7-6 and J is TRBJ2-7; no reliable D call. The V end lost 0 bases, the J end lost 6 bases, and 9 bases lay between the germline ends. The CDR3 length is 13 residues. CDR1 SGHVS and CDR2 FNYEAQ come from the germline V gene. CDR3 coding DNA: TGTGCCAGCAGCTTAGCGCCGTCCCGCGAGCAGTACTTC. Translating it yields CASSLAPSREQYF.

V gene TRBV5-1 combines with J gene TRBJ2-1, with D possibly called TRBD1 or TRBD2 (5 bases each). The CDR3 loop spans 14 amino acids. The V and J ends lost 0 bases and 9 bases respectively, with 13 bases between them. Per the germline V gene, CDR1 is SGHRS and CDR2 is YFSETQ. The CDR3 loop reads CASSLAVGVPEQFF. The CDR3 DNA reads TGCGCCAGCAGCTTGGCAGTGGGGGTCCCTGAGCAGTTCTTC.

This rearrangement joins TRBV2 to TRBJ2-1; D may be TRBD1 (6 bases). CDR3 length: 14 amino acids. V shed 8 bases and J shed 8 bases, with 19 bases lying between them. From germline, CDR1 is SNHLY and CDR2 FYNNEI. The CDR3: CASGTGTPQDEQFF. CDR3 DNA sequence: TGTGCCAGCGGAACCGGGACACCTCAGGATGAGCAGTTCTTC.

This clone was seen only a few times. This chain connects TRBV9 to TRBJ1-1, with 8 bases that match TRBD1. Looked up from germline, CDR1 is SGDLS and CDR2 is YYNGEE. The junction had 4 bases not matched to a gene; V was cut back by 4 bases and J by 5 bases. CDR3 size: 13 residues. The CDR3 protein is CASSLRQGTEAFF. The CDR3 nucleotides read TGTGCCAGCAGCCTGCGACAGGGGACTGAAGCTTTCTTT.

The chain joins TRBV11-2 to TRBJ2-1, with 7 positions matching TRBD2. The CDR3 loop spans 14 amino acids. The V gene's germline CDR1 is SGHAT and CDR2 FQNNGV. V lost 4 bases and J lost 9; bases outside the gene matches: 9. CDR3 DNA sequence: TGTGCCAGCAGCTGGGCGGGAGCAGTCGGTGAGCAGTTCTTC. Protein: CASSWAGAVGEQFF.

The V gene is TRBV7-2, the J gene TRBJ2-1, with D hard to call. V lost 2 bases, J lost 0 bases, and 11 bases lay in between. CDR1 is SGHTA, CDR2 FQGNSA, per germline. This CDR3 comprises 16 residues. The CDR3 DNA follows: TGTGCCAGCAGCTTAAAATCCTCGAGCTCCTACAATGAGCAGTTCTTC. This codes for CASSLKSSSSYNEQFF.

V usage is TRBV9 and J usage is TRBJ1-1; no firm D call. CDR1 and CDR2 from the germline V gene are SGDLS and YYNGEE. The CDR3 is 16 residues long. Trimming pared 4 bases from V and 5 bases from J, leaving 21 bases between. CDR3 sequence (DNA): TGTGCCAGCAGCCCCCTAAGGACCCGGGATAGGACTGAAGCTTTCTTT. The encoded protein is CASSPLRTRDRTEAFF.

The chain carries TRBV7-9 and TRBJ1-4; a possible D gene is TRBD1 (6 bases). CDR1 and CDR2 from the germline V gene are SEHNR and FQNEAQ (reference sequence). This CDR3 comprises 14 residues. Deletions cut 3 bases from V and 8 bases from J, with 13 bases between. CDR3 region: CASSLIRGGEKLFF. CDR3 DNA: TGTGCCAGCAGCTTGATCAGGGGAGGGGAAAAACTGTTTTTT.

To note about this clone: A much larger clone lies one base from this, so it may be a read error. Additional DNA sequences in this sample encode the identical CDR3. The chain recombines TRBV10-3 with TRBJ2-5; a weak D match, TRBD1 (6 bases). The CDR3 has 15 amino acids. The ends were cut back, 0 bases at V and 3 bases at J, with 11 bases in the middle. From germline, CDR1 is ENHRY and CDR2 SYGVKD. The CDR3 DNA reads TGTGCCATCAGTGAGTCTGAGACAGGAAAAGAGACCCAGTACTTC. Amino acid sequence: CAISESETGKETQYF.

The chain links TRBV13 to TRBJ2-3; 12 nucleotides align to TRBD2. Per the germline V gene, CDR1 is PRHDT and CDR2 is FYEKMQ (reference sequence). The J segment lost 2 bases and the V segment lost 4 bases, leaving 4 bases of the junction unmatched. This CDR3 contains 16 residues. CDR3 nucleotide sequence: TGTGCCAGCAGCTCTCGGACTAGCGGGGTCACAGATACGCAGTATTTT. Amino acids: CASSSRTSGVTDTQYF.

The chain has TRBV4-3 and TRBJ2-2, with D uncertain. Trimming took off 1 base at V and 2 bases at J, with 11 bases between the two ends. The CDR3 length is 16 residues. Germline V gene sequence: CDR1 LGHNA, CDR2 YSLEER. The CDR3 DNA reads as TGCGCCAGCAGCCAAGGAAGCTTAGTAAACACCGGGGAGCTGTTTTTT. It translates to CASSQGSLVNTGELFF.

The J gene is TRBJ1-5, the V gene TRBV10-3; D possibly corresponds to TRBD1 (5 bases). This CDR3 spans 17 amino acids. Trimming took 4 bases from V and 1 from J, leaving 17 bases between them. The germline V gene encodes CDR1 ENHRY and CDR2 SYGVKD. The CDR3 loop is CAISARGGAESNQPQHF. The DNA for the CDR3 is TGTGCCATCAGTGCTCGGGGAGGGGCGGAAAGCAATCAGCCCCAGCATTTT.

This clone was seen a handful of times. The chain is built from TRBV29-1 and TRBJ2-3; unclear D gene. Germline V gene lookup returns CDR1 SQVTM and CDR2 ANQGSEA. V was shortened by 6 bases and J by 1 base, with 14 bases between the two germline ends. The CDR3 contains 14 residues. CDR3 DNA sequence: TGCAGCGTCATAACAATTACCGGCACAGATACGCAGTATTTT. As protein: CSVITITGTDTQYF.

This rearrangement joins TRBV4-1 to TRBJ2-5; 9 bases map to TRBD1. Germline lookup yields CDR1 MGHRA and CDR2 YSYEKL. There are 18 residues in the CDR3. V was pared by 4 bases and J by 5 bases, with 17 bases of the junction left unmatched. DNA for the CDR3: TGCGCCAGCAGCCCCCTACCCAAGGACAGGGGTCGGTCGGAGACCCAGTACTTC. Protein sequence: CASSPLPKDRGRSETQYF.

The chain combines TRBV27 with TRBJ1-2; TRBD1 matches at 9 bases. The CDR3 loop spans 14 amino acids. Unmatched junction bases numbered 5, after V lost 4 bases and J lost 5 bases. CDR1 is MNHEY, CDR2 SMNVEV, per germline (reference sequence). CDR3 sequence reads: CASSSPGQGYGYTF. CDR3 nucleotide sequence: TGTGCCAGCAGTTCTCCGGGACAGGGATATGGCTACACCTTC.